One sample yielded the 24 T cell receptor beta chains listed below, sequenced in a study of response to subunit inactivated influenza vaccine. A single record per CDR3 protein comes from TCRdb applying MiXCR to the RT-PCR reads. The sample holds about 570,000 distinct CDR3 sequences; about 11% are singletons and the top ten take more than 8.5%. The sequencing used PBMCs from blood, collected on the day of vaccination. The receptors originated from a man between 45 and 60 years old who received an inactivated influenza vaccine.

The chain employs TRBV10-3 and TRBJ2-7; D may match TRBD1 or TRBD2 (5 bases each). V was cut by 3 bases and J by 2 bases, with 14 bases left in between. The CDR3 loop spans 15 amino acids. Per the germline V gene, CDR1 is ENHRY and CDR2 is SYGVKD. CDR3 sequence reads: CAISDWLRDPYEQYF. CDR3 DNA: TGTGCCATCAGTGACTGGCTAAGGGACCCCTACGAGCAGTACTTC.

The V and J genes are TRBV20-1 and TRBJ2-7; TRBD2 matches 7 bases. With V trimmed by 7 bases and J by 3 bases, 9 bases remained unmatched. This CDR3 has 13 amino acids. CDR1 and CDR2 (germline): DFQATT, SNEGSKA (reference sequence). The CDR3 coding sequence is TGCAGTGTAGGTGGGGACTACCACTACGAGCAGTACTTC. Translating it yields CSVGGDYHYEQYF.

V and J are TRBV2 and TRBJ2-3, with unresolved D. V lost 3 bases and J lost 4, with 5 bases in between. The CDR3 spans 12 residues. Germline V CDR1 and CDR2: SNHLY, FYNNEI. The CDR3 DNA follows: TGTGCCAGCAGTGATAGGCCAGATACGCAGTATTTT. Its translation is CASSDRPDTQYF.

CDR3 sequence: CASSSGQGVWGQETQYF. CDR3 bases: TGTGCCAGCAGCTCGGGACAGGGAGTATGGGGCCAAGAGACCCAGTACTTC. The rearrangement joins TRBV7-2 to TRBJ2-5; TRBD1 matches at 9 bases. This CDR3 has 17 residues. Germline CDR1 is SGHTA and CDR2 is FQGNSA. The ends lost 4 bases at V and 1 base at J; junction bases unmatched: 10.

The chain uses TRBV24-1 and TRBJ2-1; a possible D gene is TRBD2 (6 bases). Trimming took 4 bases from V and 8 from J, leaving 20 bases between them. The germline V gene has CDR1 KGHDR and CDR2 SFDVKD. This CDR3 has 16 amino acids. CDR3 sequence reads: CATSDVSGGVMHEQFF. In nucleotides, the CDR3 is TGTGCCACCAGTGACGTCAGCGGCGGGGTGATGCATGAGCAGTTCTTC.

Only a few counts were recorded for this clonotype. The chain recombines TRBV3-1 with TRBJ2-3; 11 bases match TRBD1. V shed 4 bases and J 3 bases; nucleotides not matched to a gene: 12. The CDR3 consists of 18 residues. Germline CDR1 and CDR2: LGHDT and YNNKEL (reference sequence). CDR3 protein: CASSPYPGQGALTDTQYF. As DNA, the CDR3 is TGTGCCAGCAGCCCTTACCCCGGACAGGGGGCTTTGACAGATACGCAGTATTTT.

This clonotype was seen only a few times. The chain uses TRBV4-2 and TRBJ2-4; D ambiguous. The length of the CDR3 is 13 residues. V gave up 0 bases and J gave up 8 bases, with 8 bases separating them. Germline V gene sequence: CDR1 LGHNA, CDR2 YNFKEQ. The chain's CDR3 is CASSQDLRDIQYF. The CDR3 coding sequence is TGTGCCAGCAGCCAAGATCTCCGGGACATTCAGTACTTC.

J is TRBJ2-3 and V is TRBV25-1; 7 nucleotides agree with TRBD2. The CDR3 has 11 residues. With 8 bases clipped from V and 4 bases from J, the junction kept 0 bases outside the gene matches. Looked up from germline, CDR1 is MGHDK and CDR2 is SYGVNS. The CDR3 sequence: CASRGADTQYF. CDR3 bases: TGTGCCAGCCGGGGGGCAGATACGCAGTATTTT.

This sequence joins TRBV24-1 and TRBJ2-3, with TRBD1 matching over 10 bases. V lost 10 bases, J lost 4 bases, and 7 bases stayed unmatched. The length of the CDR3 is 14 residues. Germline CDR1 reads KGHDR; CDR2 reads SFDVKD. CDR3 sequence reads: CATSGTGVADTQYF. DNA of the CDR3: TGTGCCACATCCGGGACAGGGGTAGCAGATACGCAGTATTTT.

V and J are TRBV29-1 and TRBJ1-2; possibly TRBD1 for D (5 bases). Trimming cost V 0 bases and J 2 bases, with 13 bases left between them. Germline CDR1 reads SQVTM; CDR2 reads ANQGSEA. CDR3 length: 15 residues. The CDR3 here is CSVEDLGDPNYGYTF. DNA of the CDR3: TGCAGCGTTGAAGATTTAGGGGACCCCAACTATGGCTACACCTTC.

This sequence joins TRBV7-9 and TRBJ1-3; D remains ambiguous. V was clipped by 5 bases and J by 4 bases, with 6 bases between them. The germline gives CDR1 SEHNR, CDR2 FQNEAQ (reference sequence). The CDR3 has 12 residues. CDR3 DNA sequence: TGTGCCAGCAGCCCGGAAGGAAACACCATATATTTT. Amino acids: CASSPEGNTIYF. The variable domain in full, with the rest retrieved from reference TRBV7-9 and TRBJ1-3, is DTGVSQNPRHKITKRGQNVTFRCDPISEHNRLYWYRQTLGQGPEFLTYFQNEAQLEKSRLLSDRFSAERPKGSFSTLEIQRTEQGDSAMYLCASSPEGNTIYFGEGSWLTVV.

The chain employs TRBV12-3 or TRBV12-4 and TRBJ2-1; TRBD2 is a possible D gene (6 bases). CDR3 length equals 13 residues. The V end lost 3 bases, the J end lost 16 bases, and 19 bases lay between the germline ends. Here the CDR3 DNA reads TGTGCCAGCAGTTTGACCCAGGGAGGTCTCATCTTCTTC. Translation gives CASSLTQGGLIFF.

The sample holds a few counts of this clonotype. The rearrangement joins TRBV20-1 to TRBJ2-7; 7 bases fit TRBD1. Germline assignment: CDR1 DFQATT and CDR2 SNEGSKA (reference sequence). CDR3 length: 15 amino acids. The junction had 8 bases not matched to a gene; V was cut back by 0 bases and J by 3 bases. The CDR3 loop is CSARDRGQVYYEQYF. The CDR3 nucleotides are TGCAGTGCTAGAGATCGCGGACAGGTCTACTACGAGCAGTACTTC.

This clonotype was seen only a few times. V and J are TRBV11-2 and TRBJ2-1, with D possibly TRBD2 on 6 matching bases. The length of the CDR3 is 14 residues. The V end was cut by 4 bases, the J end by 9 bases, with 16 bases between. Germline V gene data show CDR1 as SGHAT and CDR2 as FQNNGV. The CDR3: CASSSTTGVGEQFF. The DNA of the CDR3 is TGTGCCAGCAGCTCAACAACGGGGGTCGGTGAGCAGTTCTTC.

This clonotype was seen a few times. The chain couples TRBV12-3 or TRBV12-4 to TRBJ1-1, with 7 positions matching TRBD1. The CDR3 has 13 amino acids. J was trimmed by 7 bases and V by 2 bases; bases with no gene match: 4. The CDR3 DNA is TGTGCCAGCAGTTTAAGGGGGCGGAGTGAAGCTTTCTTT. As protein: CASSLRGRSEAFF.

This clonotype was seen a handful of times. This chain uses TRBV6-2 or TRBV6-3 with TRBJ2-7; 12 nucleotides match TRBD2. The CDR3 loop spans 16 amino acids. The trim removed 0 bases at V and 3 bases at J, leaving 3 bases unmatched. Germline V gene lookup returns CDR1 MNHEY and CDR2 SVGEGT. CDR3 in DNA: TGTGCCAGCAGTTACTCGACACTAGCGGGGGGCTACGAGCAGTACTTC. Protein sequence: CASSYSTLAGGYEQYF.

This clonotype was recorded a few times. The chain uses TRBV29-1 and TRBJ1-1, with a possible D match to TRBD1 (5 bases). CDR3 length equals 13 residues. Germline V gene data show CDR1 as SQVTM and CDR2 as ANQGSEA. Trimming pared 2 bases from V and 4 bases from J, leaving 11 bases between. The CDR3 here is CSVEKGKGTEAFF. For the CDR3, the DNA is TGCAGCGTTGAAAAGGGGAAGGGCACTGAAGCTTTCTTT.

The V and J genes are TRBV13 and TRBJ2-1; TRBD2 matches 9 bases. The V gene's germline CDR1 is PRHDT and CDR2 FYEKMQ (reference sequence). V shed 6 bases and J 3 bases; nucleotides not matched to a gene: 9. The CDR3 loop spans 16 amino acids. The CDR3 bases are TGTGCCAGCAGTTGGCAGCGGGAGGTAAACTACAATGAGCAGTTCTTC. Amino acids: CASSWQREVNYNEQFF.

This clonotype was seen more than once but under ten times. This CDR3 reads CASRRLGTAHYGYTF. DNA of the CDR3: TGTGCCAGCAGGCGTCTTGGGACAGCACACTATGGCTACACCTTC. V gene TRBV13 combines with J gene TRBJ1-2; 7 bases are shared with TRBD1. Germline V gives CDR1 PRHDT, CDR2 FYEKMQ (reference sequence). Germline trimming cut 6 bases from V and 3 bases from J; bases unmatched to any gene: 10. The CDR3 length is 15 residues.

In this sample, this clonotype turned up a few times. This rearrangement joins TRBV6-2 or TRBV6-3 to TRBJ1-5; D might be TRBD1 (5 bases). Germline CDR1 is MNHEY and CDR2 is SVGEGT. This CDR3 is 16 amino acids long. Trimming removed 5 bases at V and 2 bases at J, with 16 bases between. CDR3 sequence: CASSRTGPGGNQPQHF. The CDR3 DNA sequence: TGTGCCAGCAGTCGAACGGGACCGGGAGGCAATCAGCCCCAGCATTTT.

This sequence joins TRBV6-2 or TRBV6-3 and TRBJ2-1, with 13 bases identical to TRBD2. This CDR3 is 15 amino acids long. The V gene's germline CDR1 is MNHEY and CDR2 SVGEGT. Germline trimming cut 7 bases from V and 7 bases from J; bases unmatched to any gene: 7. The CDR3 sequence: CASTSGLAGLNEQFF. The CDR3 nucleotides read TGTGCCAGCACCTCGGGACTAGCGGGGCTAAATGAGCAGTTCTTC.

In this sample, this clonotype turned up a few times. In DNA, the CDR3 is TGCGCCAGCAGCGGTGGGACAGGGGATAATGAAAAACTGTTTTTT. This encodes CASSGGTGDNEKLFF. The genes are TRBV5-1 and TRBJ1-4; 10 positions agree with TRBD1. The CDR3 extends over 15 amino acids. Germline trimming cut 4 bases from V and 4 bases from J; bases unmatched to any gene: 4. Germline values: CDR1 SGHRS, CDR2 YFSETQ. Supplemented by reference TRBV5-1 and TRBJ1-4, the full variable domain reads KAGVTQTPRYLIKTRGQQVTLSCSPISGHRSVSWYQQTPGQGLQFLFEYFSETQRNKGNFPGRFSGRQFSNSRSEMNVSTLELGDSALYLCASSGGTGDNEKLFFGSGTQLSVL.

The CDR3, as DNA: TGTGCCAGCAGTTCCAGTGCTAGCGGAGTTTACGAGCAGTACTTC. Translation: CASSSSASGVYEQYF. The V gene is TRBV6-5, the J gene TRBJ2-7; 7 bases line up with TRBD2. CDR3 length equals 15 residues. Trimming cost V 4 bases and J 4 bases; bases outside gene matches: 10. Germline-derived CDR1 and CDR2 are MNHEY and SVGAGI.

The chain uses TRBV12-5 and TRBJ2-1; D ambiguous. This CDR3 spans 13 amino acids. The V and J ends lost 2 bases and 4 bases respectively, with 6 bases between them. Germline CDR1 is LGHNT and CDR2 is FRNRAP. The CDR3 DNA follows: TGTGCTAGTGGTTTGAACGAGTACAATGAGCAGTTCTTC. Amino acids: CASGLNEYNEQFF.